This T cell receptor (beta chain) was observed in a study of cytomegalovirus exposure and HLA in healthy donors. Study conclusions and caveats: Later work found most CMV-associated TCR beta chains apparently HLA-restricted. It was in a later analysis that TCR association rates were seen to vary by HLA locus, highest for DRB1 and lowest for HLA-C.

A remark on this clone: Antigen specificity is unknown.

It was with 60 Vbeta and 13 Jbeta primers that the PCR ran. Libraries were prepared by immunoSEQ multiplex PCR; TCRdb keeps only in-frame clonotypes and omits some of them. The sample consists of 85,000 to 130,000 clones, about 81% of them appearing once. Sequencing was done on a sample of PBMCs. This TCR came from a male donor in good health and CMV-seropositive.

The CDR3 is CASSLNRGGNTGELFF. CDR3 DNA sequence: TGTGCCAGCAGCCTAAACAGGGGTGGGAACACCGGGGAGCTGTTTTTT. This sequence joins TRBV5-6 and TRBJ2-2; 7 positions agree with TRBD1. After removal of 4 bases from V and 1 base from J, the junction contained 7 bases not matched to a gene. The CDR3 length is 16 residues. CDR1 and CDR2 from the germline V gene are SGHDT and YYEEEE.